The clone carrying this TCR beta chain has a handful of counts. Antigen specificity is unknown. The entry originates in a study of human T cells and chemical hapten exposure. Looking at the study overall: How much TCR each sample yielded varied, mostly because pooled library volumes differed slightly. Overall study findings and caveats: Large CDR3 similarity clusters arose significantly more often from expanded TCRs than from controls.

CDR1 is SGHTA, CDR2 FQGNSA, per germline. The CDR3 sequence is 14 residues long. The V and J ends lost 7 bases and 2 bases respectively, with 12 bases between them. The time point is: pre-sensitization, week 0. Treatment in this sample: therapeutic diphenylcyclopropenone sensitization with weekly scalp DPC. Individual cDNA molecules in this library carried unique molecular identifiers. TCRdb reanalysed the RACE reads using MiXCR and keeps one entry per CDR3 protein. The sample lists roughly 260,000 distinct CDR3 sequences; more than 6.5% were seen once. The chain employs TRBV7-2 and TRBJ2-1, with D possibly being TRBD1 (6 bases). The material was whole blood, obtained in connection with sensitization to the hapten diphenylcyclopropenone (DPC). The TCR originated in a woman between 40 and 50 years old with alopecia areata. Some clones in this sample may be carry-over from other donors' samples. The DNA of the CDR3 is TGTGCCAGCACCGAGGACAGCACCTACAATGAGCAGTTCTTC. Its translation is CASTEDSTYNEQFF.